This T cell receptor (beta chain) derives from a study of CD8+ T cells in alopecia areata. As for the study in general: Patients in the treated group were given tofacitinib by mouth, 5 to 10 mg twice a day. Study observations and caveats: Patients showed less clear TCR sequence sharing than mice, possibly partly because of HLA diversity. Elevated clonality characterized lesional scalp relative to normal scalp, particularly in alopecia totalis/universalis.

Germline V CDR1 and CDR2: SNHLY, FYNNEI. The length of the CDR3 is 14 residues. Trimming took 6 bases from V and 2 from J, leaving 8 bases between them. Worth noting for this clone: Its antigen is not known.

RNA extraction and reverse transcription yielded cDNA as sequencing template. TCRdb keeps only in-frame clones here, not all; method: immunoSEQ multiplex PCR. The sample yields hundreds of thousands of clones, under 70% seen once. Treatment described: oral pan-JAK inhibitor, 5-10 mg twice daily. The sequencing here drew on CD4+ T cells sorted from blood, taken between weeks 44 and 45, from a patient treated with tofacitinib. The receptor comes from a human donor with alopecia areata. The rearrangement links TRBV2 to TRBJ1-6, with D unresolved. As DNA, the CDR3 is TGTGCCAGCAGCTCAAGACCCTATAATTCACCCCTCCACTTT. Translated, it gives CASSSRPYNSPLHF.